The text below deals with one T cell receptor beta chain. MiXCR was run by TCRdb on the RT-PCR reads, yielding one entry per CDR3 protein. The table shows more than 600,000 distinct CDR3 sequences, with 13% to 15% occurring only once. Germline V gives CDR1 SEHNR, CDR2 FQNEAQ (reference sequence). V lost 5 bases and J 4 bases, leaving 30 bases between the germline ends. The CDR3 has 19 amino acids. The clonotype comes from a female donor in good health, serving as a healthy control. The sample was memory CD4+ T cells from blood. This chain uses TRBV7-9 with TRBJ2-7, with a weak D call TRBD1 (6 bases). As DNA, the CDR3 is TGTGCCAGCAGCCAGGGGTGGGGCCGAACAGGGCTATCTTCGTACGAGCAGTACTTC. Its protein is CASSQGWGRTGLSSYEQYF.